The T cell receptor beta chain described here comes from a study of neurological immune-mediated disorders. General study results and limits: The most TCR clonal expansion was seen in HTLV-1-associated myelopathy, and the least was seen in multiple sclerosis, which fell below healthy controls. Private repertoires in all groups were suggested by the finding that expanded clones across subjects shared no CDR3 amino acid sequences.

For this clonotype: Its antigen remains unknown.

Described time point: longitudinal time-point 1 (baseline). Synthesis of cDNA was performed by 5'RACE using 10-nucleotide random UMIs. TCRdb independently ran MiXCR on the 5' RACE reads; one entry per CDR3 protein. The table records about 71,000 distinct CDR3 sequences, approximately 13% of them present only once. CDR1 is LGHDT, CDR2 YNNKEL, per germline (reference sequence). This CDR3 has 16 residues. Trimming shortened V by 4 bases and J by 9 bases, and 22 bases separated the two germline ends. Sample: PBMCs. The sequence derives from a female donor with HTLV-1-associated myelopathy (HAM/TSP). This rearrangement joins TRBV3-1 to TRBJ2-1; TRBD2 might be the D (7 bases). The CDR3 nucleotides read TGTGCCAGCAGCCCTCAAGGTTATGGCGGGGGCCCTGAGCAGTTCTTC. This codes for CASSPQGYGGGPEQFF.